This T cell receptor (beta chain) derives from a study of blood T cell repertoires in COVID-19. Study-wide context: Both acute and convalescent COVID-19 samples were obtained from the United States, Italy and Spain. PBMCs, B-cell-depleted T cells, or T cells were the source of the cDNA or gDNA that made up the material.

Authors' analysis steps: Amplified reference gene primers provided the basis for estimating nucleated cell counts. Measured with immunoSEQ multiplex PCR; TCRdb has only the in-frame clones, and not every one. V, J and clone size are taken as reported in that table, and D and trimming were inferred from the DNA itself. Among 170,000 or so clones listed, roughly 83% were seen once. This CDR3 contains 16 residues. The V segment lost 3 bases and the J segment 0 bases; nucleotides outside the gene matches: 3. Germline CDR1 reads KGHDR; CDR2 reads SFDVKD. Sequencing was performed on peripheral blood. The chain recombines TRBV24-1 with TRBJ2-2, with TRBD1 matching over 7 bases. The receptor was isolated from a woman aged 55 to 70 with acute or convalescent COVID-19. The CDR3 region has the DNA TGTGCCACCAGTGATCCCGGGACAGCGAACACCGGGGAGCTGTTTTTT. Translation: CATSDPGTANTGELFF.